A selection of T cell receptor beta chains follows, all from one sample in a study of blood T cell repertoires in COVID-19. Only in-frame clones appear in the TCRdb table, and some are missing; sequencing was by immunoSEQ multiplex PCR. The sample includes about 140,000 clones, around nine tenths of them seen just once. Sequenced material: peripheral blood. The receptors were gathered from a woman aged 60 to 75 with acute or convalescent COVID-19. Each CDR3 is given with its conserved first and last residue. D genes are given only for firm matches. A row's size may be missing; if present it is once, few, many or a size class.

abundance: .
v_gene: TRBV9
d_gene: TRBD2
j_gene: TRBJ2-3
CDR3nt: TGTGCCAGCAGCGTAGGGCGGGCTAGCGGCGGCACAGATACGCAGTATTTT
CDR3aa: CASSVGRASGGTDTQYF

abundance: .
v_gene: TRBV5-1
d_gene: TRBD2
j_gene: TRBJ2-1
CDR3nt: TGCGCCAGCAGCTGGGAGGAGACTAGCGGGGGAATTCTGAATGAGCAGTTCTTC
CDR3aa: CASSWEETSGGILNEQFF

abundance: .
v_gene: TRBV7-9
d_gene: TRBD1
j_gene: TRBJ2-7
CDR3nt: TGTGCCAGCAGCTTAGGGGCGGCAGGGGGCTACGAGCAGTACTTC
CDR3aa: CASSLGAAGGYEQYF

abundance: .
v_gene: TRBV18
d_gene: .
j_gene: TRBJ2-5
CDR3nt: TGTGCCAGCTCACTGGACATTCGGGAGACCCAGTACTTC
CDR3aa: CASSLDIRETQYF

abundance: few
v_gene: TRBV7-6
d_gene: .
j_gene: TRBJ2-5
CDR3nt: TGTGCCAGCAGCAACGCCGGGGAGGTAGAGACCCAGTACTTC
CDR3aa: CASSNAGEVETQYF

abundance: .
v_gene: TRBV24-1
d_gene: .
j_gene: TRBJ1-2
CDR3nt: TGTGCCACCAGTGGGGACTATAACTATGGCTACACCTTC
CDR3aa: CATSGDYNYGYTF

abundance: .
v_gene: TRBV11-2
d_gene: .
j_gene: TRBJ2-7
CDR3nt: TGTGCCAGCAGCTTCGACGGGTACGAGCAGTACTTC
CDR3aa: CASSFDGYEQYF

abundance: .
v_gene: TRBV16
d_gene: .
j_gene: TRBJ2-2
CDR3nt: TGTGCCAGCAGCCAATCAAATTCGGCCGGGGAGCTGTTTTTT
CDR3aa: CASSQSNSAGELFF

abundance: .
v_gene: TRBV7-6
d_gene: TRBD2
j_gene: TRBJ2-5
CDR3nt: TGTGCCAGCAGCTCCTCCAAACTAGCGGAGAAAGAGACCCAGTACTTC
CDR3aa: CASSSSKLAEKETQYF

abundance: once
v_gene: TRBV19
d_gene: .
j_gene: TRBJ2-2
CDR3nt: TGTGCCAGTAGTATTGGCCAGGGGTTAGACACCGGGGAGCTGTTTTTT
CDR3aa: CASSIGQGLDTGELFF

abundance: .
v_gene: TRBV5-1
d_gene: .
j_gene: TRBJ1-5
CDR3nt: TGCGCCAGCAGCTTGGAAGGGGTGGGTAAGCCCCAGCATTTT
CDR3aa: CASSLEGVGKPQHF

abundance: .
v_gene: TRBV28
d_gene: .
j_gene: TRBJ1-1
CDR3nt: TGTGCCAGCAGGGGCCTAAGGGGAAGCGCTGAAGCTTTCTTT
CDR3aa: CASRGLRGSAEAFF

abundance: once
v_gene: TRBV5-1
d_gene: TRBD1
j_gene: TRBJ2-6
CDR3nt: TGCGCCAGCAGCTTGCCACCGGGACAGGTATACTCTGGGGCCAACGTCCTGACTTTC
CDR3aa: CASSLPPGQVYSGANVLTF

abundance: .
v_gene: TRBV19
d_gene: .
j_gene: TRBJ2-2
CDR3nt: TGTGCCAGTAGTATCCGAGCGGTATCCGGGGAGCTGTTTTTT
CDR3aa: CASSIRAVSGELFF

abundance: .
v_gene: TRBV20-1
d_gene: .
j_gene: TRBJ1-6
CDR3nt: TGCAGTGCTAGTCCACAGGGATTAATAGCAGGGTCACCCCTCCACTTT
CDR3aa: CSASPQGLIAGSPLHF

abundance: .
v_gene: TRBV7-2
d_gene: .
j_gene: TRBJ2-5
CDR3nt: TGTGCCAGCAGCTCGAATTTCGAGGAAGAAGAGACCCAGTACTTC
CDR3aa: CASSSNFEEEETQYF

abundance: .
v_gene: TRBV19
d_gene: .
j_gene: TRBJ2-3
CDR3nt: TGTGCCAGTAGTATCTGGGGCAGCACAGATACGCAGTATTTT
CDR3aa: CASSIWGSTDTQYF

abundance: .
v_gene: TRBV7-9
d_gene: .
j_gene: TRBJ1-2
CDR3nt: TGTGCCAGCAGCTTAGACTCTGGCTACACCTTC
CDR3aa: CASSLDSGYTF

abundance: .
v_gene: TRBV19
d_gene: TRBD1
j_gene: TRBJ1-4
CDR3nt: TGTGCCAGTAGTCAAACAGGGGCGGTATATAATGAAAAACTGTTTTTT
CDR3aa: CASSQTGAVYNEKLFF

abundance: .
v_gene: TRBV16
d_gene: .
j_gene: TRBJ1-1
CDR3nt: TGTGCCAGCAGCCAATGGCTGCAGACTGGGAACACTGAAGCTTTCTTT
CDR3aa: CASSQWLQTGNTEAFF

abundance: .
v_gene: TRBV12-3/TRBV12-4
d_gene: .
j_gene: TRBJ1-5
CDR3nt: TGTGCCAGCAGTAGCTACAATCAGCCCCAGCATTTT
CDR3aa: CASSSYNQPQHF

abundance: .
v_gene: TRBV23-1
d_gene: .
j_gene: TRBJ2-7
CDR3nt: TGCGCCACCGAAACGACCGACAGCCTCTATTCCTACGAGCAGTACTTC
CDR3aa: CATETTDSLYSYEQYF

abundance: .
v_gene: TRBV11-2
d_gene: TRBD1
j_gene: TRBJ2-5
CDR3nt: TGTGCCAGCAGCTTAGACCGGACAGGGTCGGAGACCCAGTACTTC
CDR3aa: CASSLDRTGSETQYF

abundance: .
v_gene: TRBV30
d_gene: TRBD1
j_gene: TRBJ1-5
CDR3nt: TGTGCCTGGAGTGTGGGGACAGGGCTGGGGCAGCCCCAGCATTTT
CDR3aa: CAWSVGTGLGQPQHF

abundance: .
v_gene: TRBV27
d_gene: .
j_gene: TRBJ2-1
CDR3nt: TGTGCCAGCAGTTTGACAGGTGGGTCCTACAATGAGCAGTTCTTC
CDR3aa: CASSLTGGSYNEQFF

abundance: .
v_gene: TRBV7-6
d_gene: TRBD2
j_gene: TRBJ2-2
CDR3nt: TGTGCCAGCAGCTTAGCCGGGACTAGTTTTGGGGAGCTGTTTTTT
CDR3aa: CASSLAGTSFGELFF

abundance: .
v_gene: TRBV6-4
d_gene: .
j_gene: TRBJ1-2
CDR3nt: TGTGCCAGCAGTCTTACAGGGAACTATGGCTACACCTTC
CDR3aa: CASSLTGNYGYTF

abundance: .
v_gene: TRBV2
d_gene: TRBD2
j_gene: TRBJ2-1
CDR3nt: TGTGCCAGCAGTTTGGTGACGGGGGGGCCGGATGAGCAGTTCTTC
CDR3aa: CASSLVTGGPDEQFF

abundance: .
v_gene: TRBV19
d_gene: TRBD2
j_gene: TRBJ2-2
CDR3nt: TGTGCCAGTAGCGGGACTAGCGTACCCGGGGAGCTGTTTTTT
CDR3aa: CASSGTSVPGELFF

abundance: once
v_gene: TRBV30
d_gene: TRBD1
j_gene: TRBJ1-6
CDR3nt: TGTGCCGCCTCACAGGGGCTTGGGGATTCACCCCTCCACTTT
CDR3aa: CAASQGLGDSPLHF

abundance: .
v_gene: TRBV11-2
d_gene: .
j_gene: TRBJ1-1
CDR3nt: TGTGCCAGCAGTAGGTGGGGGGAATTGAACACTGAAGCTTTCTTT
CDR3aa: CASSRWGELNTEAFF

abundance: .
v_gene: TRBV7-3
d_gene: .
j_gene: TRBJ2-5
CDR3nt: TGTGCCAGCAGCTTACAGGCAGCCCAAGAGACCCAGTACTTC
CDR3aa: CASSLQAAQETQYF

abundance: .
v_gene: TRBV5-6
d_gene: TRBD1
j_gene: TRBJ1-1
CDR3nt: TGTGCCAGCACCGAGAGACAGGGTTACACTGAAGCTTTCTTT
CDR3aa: CASTERQGYTEAFF

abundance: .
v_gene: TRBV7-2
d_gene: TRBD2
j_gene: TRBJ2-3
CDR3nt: TGTGCCAGCAGCTTAACTCGAGCTAGCGGGGGGGCCAGAGATACGCAGTATTTT
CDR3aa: CASSLTRASGGARDTQYF

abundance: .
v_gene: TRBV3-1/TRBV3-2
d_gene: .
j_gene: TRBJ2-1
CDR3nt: TGTGCCAGCAGAAGCCCAAGTGCTAATGAGCAGTTCTTC
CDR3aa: CASRSPSANEQFF

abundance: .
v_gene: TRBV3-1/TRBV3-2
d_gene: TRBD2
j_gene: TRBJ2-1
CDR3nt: TGTGCCAGCAGCCAAGGCATTAGCGGGGGGTACAATGAGCAGTTCTTC
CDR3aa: CASSQGISGGYNEQFF

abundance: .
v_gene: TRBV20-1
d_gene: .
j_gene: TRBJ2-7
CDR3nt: TGCAGTGCTAGTTCGGCACAGGTGACCTACGAGCAGTACTTC
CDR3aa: CSASSAQVTYEQYF

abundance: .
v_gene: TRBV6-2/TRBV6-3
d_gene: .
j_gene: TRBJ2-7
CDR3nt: TGTGCCAGCAACCCGGGTCAGGGGATATACGAGCAGTACTTC
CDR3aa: CASNPGQGIYEQYF

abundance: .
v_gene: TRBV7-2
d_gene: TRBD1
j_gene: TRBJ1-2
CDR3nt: TGTGCCAGCAGCTTAAACCCCCCGACAGGGGTGGATGGCTACACCTTC
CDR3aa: CASSLNPPTGVDGYTF

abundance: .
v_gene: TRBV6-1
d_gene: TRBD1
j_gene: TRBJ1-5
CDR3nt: TGTGCCAGCAGTGATACGGACAGGTCTTATAGCAATCAGCCCCAGCATTTT
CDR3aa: CASSDTDRSYSNQPQHF

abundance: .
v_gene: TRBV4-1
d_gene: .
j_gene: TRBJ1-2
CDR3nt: TGCGCCAGCAGCCAAGACTTTGGGACTCTGATTTATGGCTACACCTTC
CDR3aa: CASSQDFGTLIYGYTF

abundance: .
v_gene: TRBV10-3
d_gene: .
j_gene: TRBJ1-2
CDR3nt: TGTGCCATCAGTGATGGGCAGGCTAACTATGGCTACACCTTC
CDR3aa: CAISDGQANYGYTF

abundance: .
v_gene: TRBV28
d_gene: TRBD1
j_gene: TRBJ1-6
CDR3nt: TGTGCCAGCAGTTTAGACACAGGGGGCGCCTCCTATAATTCACCCCTCCACTTT
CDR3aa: CASSLDTGGASYNSPLHF

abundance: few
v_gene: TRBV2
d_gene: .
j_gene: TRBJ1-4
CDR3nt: TGTGCCAGCAGTGATGGGAGCGGGGCTGTTGAAAAACTGTTTTTT
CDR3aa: CASSDGSGAVEKLFF

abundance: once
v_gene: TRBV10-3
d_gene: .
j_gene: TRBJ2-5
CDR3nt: TGTGCCATCAGTGAGTCGAGGTCAAGAGAGACCCAGTACTTC
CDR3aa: CAISESRSRETQYF

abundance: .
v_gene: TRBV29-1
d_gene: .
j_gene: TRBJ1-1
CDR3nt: TGCAGCGCAGCCCTCGGGGGTGGGACTGAAGCTTTCTTT
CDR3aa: CSAALGGGTEAFF

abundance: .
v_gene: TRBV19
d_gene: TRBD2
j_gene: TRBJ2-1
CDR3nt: TGTGCCAGTAGCAACCAACTAGCGGGTCTTGGGTATGAGCAGTTCTTC
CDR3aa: CASSNQLAGLGYEQFF

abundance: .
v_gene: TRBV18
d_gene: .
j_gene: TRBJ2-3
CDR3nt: TGTGCCAGCTCACCATATTCGGGGAGTGGGACAGATACGCAGTATTTT
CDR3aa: CASSPYSGSGTDTQYF